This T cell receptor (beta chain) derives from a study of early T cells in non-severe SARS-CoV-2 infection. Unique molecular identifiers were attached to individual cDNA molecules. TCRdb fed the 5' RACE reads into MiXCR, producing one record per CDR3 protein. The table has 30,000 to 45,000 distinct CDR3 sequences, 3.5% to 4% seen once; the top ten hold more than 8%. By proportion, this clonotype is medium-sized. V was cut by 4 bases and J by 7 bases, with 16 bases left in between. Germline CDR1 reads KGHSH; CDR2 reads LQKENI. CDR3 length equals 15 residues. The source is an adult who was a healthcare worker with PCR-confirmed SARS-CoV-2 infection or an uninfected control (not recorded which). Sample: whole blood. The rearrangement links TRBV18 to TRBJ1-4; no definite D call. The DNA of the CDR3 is TGTGCCAGCTCACTGGATGTGGTGGCCGCTGAAAAACTGTTTTTT. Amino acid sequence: CASSLDVVAAEKLFF. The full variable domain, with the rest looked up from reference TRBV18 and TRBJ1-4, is NAGVMQNPRHLVRRRGQEARLRCSPMKGHSHVYWYRQLPEEGLKFMVYLQKENIIDESGMPKERFSAEFPKEGPSILRIQQVVRGDSAAYFCASSLDVVAAEKLFFGSGTQLSVL.